The 27 T cell receptor beta chains listed next were all sequenced from one sample in a study of glioma-infiltrating T cells. The iRepertoire nested amplicon-rescue multiplex PCR amplified TCR alpha and beta CDR3s from RNA. TCRdb re-derived calls from the multiplex PCR reads in MiXCR, one entry per CDR3 protein. The table includes a few hundred thousand distinct CDR3 sequences, approximately 42% detected once. Sequenced input: glioma tissue, nonneoplastic brain tissue, or PBMCs (not recorded which). The receptors come from a human donor with low-grade glioma or glioblastoma, undergoing nonglioma brain surgery, or in good health (not recorded which).

The chain is built from TRBV4-3 and TRBJ2-3; the D gene is possibly TRBD2 (6 bases). Germline lookup yields CDR1 LGHNA and CDR2 YSLEER. Trimming shortened V by 0 bases and J by 2 bases, and 15 bases separated the two germline ends. CDR3 size: 17 residues. The CDR3 region is CASSQDYSGLNTDTQYF. The CDR3 nucleotides read TGCGCCAGCAGCCAAGATTATTCGGGACTTAACACAGATACGCAGTATTTT.

The chain is built from TRBV5-1 and TRBJ2-1, with 9 bases fitting TRBD1. From germline, CDR1 is SGHRS and CDR2 YFSETQ. V was clipped by 2 bases and J by 4 bases; unmatched bases: 7. The CDR3 runs 16 residues. CDR3 in amino acids: CASSLDRGGSYNEQFF. CDR3 nucleotide sequence: TGCGCCAGCAGCTTAGACAGGGGGGGCTCATACAATGAGCAGTTCTTC.

The CDR3 region is CASIRSGGQPQHF. The CDR3 coding sequence is TGTGCCAGCATCCGCTCGGGGGGCCAGCCCCAGCATTTT. The chain is built from TRBV12-3 or TRBV12-4 and TRBJ1-5; a possible D gene is TRBD1 (6 bases). The CDR3 consists of 13 residues. Trimming removed 7 bases from V and 7 bases from J, with 14 bases in between.

In the case of this clonotype: One base away lies a much larger clone, so this may be a sequencing read error. The chain carries TRBV28 and TRBJ1-1; 8 positions agree with TRBD1. CDR1 and CDR2 from the germline V gene are MDHEN and SYDVKM. The CDR3 spans 15 residues. The CDR3 region is CASSPGQGMNTEPFF. Here the CDR3 DNA reads TGTGCCAGCAGTCCAGGACAGGGAATGAACACTGAACCTTTCTTT.

With regard to this clonotype: A read error may be the cause here, since a much bigger clone is one base away. This rearrangement joins TRBV6-2 or TRBV6-3 to TRBJ2-3; TRBD1 matches at 7 bases. CDR3 size: 16 residues. Germline loops: CDR1 MNHEY, CDR2 SVGEGT. Trimming removed 5 bases from V and 7 bases from J; junction bases left unmatched: 15. CDR3: CASSKGTGERAYTQYF. DNA of the CDR3: TGTGCCAGCAGTAAGGGTACAGGGGAGCGAGCATATACGCAGTATTTT.

The chain recombines TRBV20-1 with TRBJ2-3, with 10 bases identical to TRBD2. This CDR3 is built from 15 residues. CDR1 is DFQATT, CDR2 SNEGSKA, per germline (reference sequence). Losses at the gene ends were 1 base for V and 3 bases for J; bases not matched to a gene: 4. The CDR3 bases are TGCAGTGCTAGAGCCCCTAGCGGGAGTACAGATACGCAGTATTTT. Translation gives CSARAPSGSTDTQYF.

This clonotype was picked up a small number of times. Germline is not matched at one junction end, which may reflect a read error. The CDR3 loop is CASSETYPGYSQTETKYF. The CDR3 nucleotides are TGTGCCAGCAGCGAAACATATCCGGGGTACTCCCAAACGGAGACCAAGTACTTC. The rearrangement uses TRBV6-2 or TRBV6-3 and TRBJ2-5; tentatively, D is TRBD2 (5 bases). This CDR3 has 18 residues. CDR1 is MNHEY and CDR2 is SVGEGT in the germline V gene.

Remarks on this clonotype: This likely comes from a read error, as the CDR3 has no conserved phenylalanine or tryptophan at its end. The rearrangement joins TRBV7-2 to TRBJ2-3; possibly TRBD2 for D (6 bases). This CDR3 is 14 amino acids long. Per germline, CDR1 SGHTA and CDR2 FQGNSA. V was clipped by 10 bases and J by 0 bases, with 14 bases between them. CDR3 sequence reads: CATGLTSSTDTQYS. CDR3 DNA: TGTGCCACAGGACTAACCTCTAGCACAGATACGCAGTATTCT.

This clonotype was detected only a few times. The chain combines TRBV2 with TRBJ1-1, with a tentative D call TRBD1 (5 bases). The germline gives CDR1 SNHLY, CDR2 FYNNEI. Trimming removed 5 bases at V and 1 base at J, with 11 bases between. The CDR3 covers 14 residues. CDR3 bases: TGTGCCAGCAGTCGTGGGACGGAGAACACTGAAGCTTTCTTT. The encoded protein is CASSRGTENTEAFF.

Notes on this clonotype: Being one base from a much bigger clone, this may be a read error. The chain uses TRBV25-1 and TRBJ1-2; D is uncertain. This CDR3 is built from 15 residues. CDR1 and CDR2 from the germline V gene are MGHDK and SYGVNS. Trimming pared 6 bases from V and 1 base from J, leaving 15 bases between. The CDR3 protein is CASRAVTDHNYGYTF. CDR3 nucleotides: TGTGCCAGCAGGGCGGTAACGGATCATAACTATGGCTACACCTTC.

This clonotype was counted many times. This CDR3 is CASTFVSGGRETQYF. CDR3 DNA: TGTGCCAGCACTTTCGTCTCAGGGGGTCGTGAGACCCAGTACTTC. The chain has TRBV6-1 and TRBJ2-5, with 7 bases that match TRBD1. After removal of 7 bases from V and 5 bases from J, the junction contained 13 bases not matched to a gene. CDR1 is MNHNS, CDR2 SASEGT, per germline. This CDR3 comprises 15 residues.

In the case of this clonotype: This may arise from a read error, as a much more abundant clone is one base away. This chain joins TRBV28 and TRBJ1-5; TRBD1 aligns across 7 bases. The germline CDR1 and CDR2 sequences are MDHEN and SYDVKM. Trimming took 4 bases from V and 6 from J; bases not matched to a gene: 9. The CDR3 totals 15 residues. Here the CDR3 reads CASSSGGGGSQPQHF. The CDR3 coding sequence is TGTGCCAGCAGTTCAGGAGGAGGGGGCAGTCAGCCCCAGCATTTT.

Ten or more counts support this clonotype. The V gene is TRBV25-1, the J gene TRBJ2-1, with TRBD2 matching 7 bases. The CDR3 contains 14 residues. With 3 bases clipped from V and 8 bases from J, the junction kept 7 bases outside the gene matches. Germline V gives CDR1 MGHDK, CDR2 SYGVNS. CDR3 sequence: CASSEAGDNHEQFF. CDR3 nucleotide sequence: TGTGCCAGCAGTGAGGCGGGAGATAACCATGAGCAGTTCTTC.

This rearrangement joins TRBV7-2 to TRBJ2-7, with D uncertain. This CDR3 is 16 amino acids long. Trimming pared 3 bases from V and 6 bases from J, leaving 21 bases between. The V gene's germline CDR1 is SGHTA and CDR2 FQGNSA. CDR3 DNA: TGTGCCAGCAGCTTGGGCCTAGTGGGCCTCCTCCGCGAGCAGTACTTC. It specifies CASSLGLVGLLREQYF.

With respect to this clonotype: This may come from a read error, since a much larger clone is one base off. The V gene is TRBV20-1, the J gene TRBJ1-5, with D hard to call. CDR1 is DFQATT and CDR2 is SNEGSKA in the germline V gene (reference sequence). V lost 5 bases, J lost 6 bases, and 14 bases lay in between. The CDR3 totals 13 residues. CDR3 sequence reads: CSAWDSSFQPQHF. CDR3 sequence (DNA): TGCAGTGCTTGGGATTCCTCTTTTCAGCCCCAGCATTTT.

This clonotype has only a few counts. The chain uses TRBV12-3 or TRBV12-4 and TRBJ2-3, with unresolved D. The CDR3 consists of 13 residues. The V gene lost 6 bases and the J gene lost 1 base, with 8 bases spanning the gap. CDR3 protein: CASRRTGTDTQYF. Written as DNA, the CDR3 is TGTGCCAGCAGGCGGACGGGCACAGATACGCAGTATTTT.

The genes are TRBV27 and TRBJ1-1, with a tentative D call TRBD1 (5 bases). Between the trimmed V and J ends, which lost 6 bases and 3 bases, there was a span of 14 bases. Germline-derived CDR1 and CDR2 are MNHEY and SMNVEV (reference sequence). The CDR3 totals 14 residues. DNA of the CDR3: TGTGCCAGCAGCCGTGGTTGGGGGTACACTGAAGCTTTCTTT. Translating gives CASSRGWGYTEAFF.

This chain uses TRBV28 with TRBJ2-7; 7 bases fit TRBD2. The CDR3 is 15 amino acids. Germline V CDR1 and CDR2: MDHEN, SYDVKM. The V and J ends lost 3 bases and 1 base, in that order; junction bases with no gene match: 6. CDR3 bases: TGTGCCAGCAGTTTTCCCGGGACTATTTCCTACGAGCAGTACTTC. Amino acids: CASSFPGTISYEQYF.

Note on this clonotype: This may come from a read error, since a much larger clone is one base off. The V and J genes are TRBV27 and TRBJ2-7; 10 bases align to TRBD2. Germline loops: CDR1 MNHEY, CDR2 SMNVEV (reference sequence). The CDR3 is 15 residues long. The DNA for the CDR3 is TGTGCCAGCAGTCCTGGACTAGCGGAGGCCTACGATCAGTACTTC. This gives the protein CASSPGLAEAYDQYF.

This clonotype has just a few counts. This chain uses TRBV7-2 with TRBJ2-7; D is uncertain. Trimming pared 1 base from V and 3 bases from J, leaving 7 bases between. Germline lookup yields CDR1 SGHTA and CDR2 FQGNSA. This CDR3 has 13 amino acids. Written as DNA, the CDR3 is TGTGCCAGCAGCTTAGTCGGCCACTACGAGCAGTACTTC. Translating it yields CASSLVGHYEQYF.

This clonotype was counted between two and nine times. The chain combines TRBV10-3 with TRBJ2-7; 8 bases match TRBD2. Trimming took 10 bases from V and 2 from J; bases not matched to a gene: 10. Per the germline V gene, CDR1 is ENHRY and CDR2 is SYGVKD. CDR3 length: 14 amino acids. The CDR3 sequence: CATSSREAPYEQYF. CDR3 sequence (DNA): TGTGCCACCTCTTCGCGGGAGGCACCCTACGAGCAGTACTTC.

This clonotype was counted at least ten times. The chain combines TRBV6-1 with TRBJ2-3, with TRBD2 identical over 15 bases. The CDR3 sequence is 15 residues long. The ends lost 5 bases at V and 4 bases at J; junction bases unmatched: 1. The germline gives CDR1 MNHNS, CDR2 SASEGT. CDR3 sequence (DNA): TGTGCCAGCAGTTGGACTAGCGGGAGGGCAGATACGCAGTATTTT. Protein sequence: CASSWTSGRADTQYF.

The gene calls are TRBV20-1 and TRBJ2-6, with D perhaps matching TRBD1 (5 bases). V lost 5 bases to trimming and J lost 2 bases, with 16 bases between them. The CDR3 loop spans 16 amino acids. Germline assignment: CDR1 DFQATT and CDR2 SNEGSKA (reference sequence). Written as DNA, the CDR3 is TGCAGTGCTGGAGCGTTGGGGCTCGCTGGGGCCAACGTCCTGACTTTC. Its protein product is CSAGALGLAGANVLTF.

This clonotype came up a few times. The J gene is TRBJ2-1, the V gene TRBV5-1, with TRBD2 matching over 9 bases. The CDR3 runs to 16 residues. V shed 0 bases and J 0 bases; nucleotides not matched to a gene: 1. Germline V CDR1 and CDR2: SGHRS, YFSETQ. Here the CDR3 reads CASSLETSGSYNEQFF. DNA of the CDR3: TGCGCCAGCAGCTTGGAGACTAGCGGCTCCTACAATGAGCAGTTCTTC.

On this clonotype itself: This sequence may be a read error, since a much larger clone differs from it by one base. V and J are TRBV27 and TRBJ2-5, with 7 positions matching TRBD2. The CDR3 extends over 14 amino acids. The V gene's germline CDR1 is MNHEY and CDR2 SMNVEV (reference sequence). CDR3 bases: TGTGCCAGCAGTTTTCTTGGGGGGGACGAGACCCATTACTTC. This translates into CASSFLGGDETHYF.

This clonotype showed up many times. The chain has TRBV6-1 and TRBJ2-1, with TRBD2 matching 7 bases. V was pared by 5 bases and J by 4 bases, with 8 bases of the junction left unmatched. CDR3 length equals 15 residues. Germline CDR1 is MNHNS and CDR2 is SASEGT. CDR3 in amino acids: CASSNQRGPYNEQFF. CDR3 in DNA: TGTGCCAGCAGTAACCAGCGGGGCCCGTACAATGAGCAGTTCTTC.

The gene calls are TRBV18 and TRBJ1-4; tentatively, D is TRBD1 (6 bases). V was shortened by 3 bases and J by 8 bases, with 16 bases between the two germline ends. Germline V gene data show CDR1 as KGHSH and CDR2 as LQKENI. CDR3 length: 15 residues. The CDR3 region has the DNA TGTGCCAGCTCACCGCGGGACACCAAGGGGGAAAAACTGTTTTTT. Translated: CASSPRDTKGEKLFF.